Following are 30 T cell receptor beta chains from one sample sequenced in a study of CD8+CD57+ T cells in acquired aplastic anemia. The study profiled TCR beta VDJ and CDR3 using genomic DNA as template. Using its own MiXCR run on the reads, TCRdb lists one record per CDR3 protein. This sample carries some 290,000 distinct CDR3 sequences, roughly 50% of them seen once, and the ten largest clones take approximately 8%. The sequenced sample consisted of sorted CD4+, CD8+, or CD8+CD57+ T cells (not recorded which) from PBMCs. All receptors come from a human donor with severe aplastic anemia or a healthy control (not recorded which).

The V gene is TRBV6-5, the J gene TRBJ2-7; 7 bases align to TRBD1. The assigned J gene may be wrong: the sequence end matches TRBJ2-1 better. Germline V gives CDR1 MNHEY, CDR2 SVGAGI. CDR3 size: 13 residues. CDR3 DNA sequence: TGTGCCAGCACCGCAGGGGGAGCGTATGAGCAGTTCTTC. Translated: CASTAGGAYEQFF.

This clonotype showed up many times. CDR3 in amino acids: CASSRIRGDTEAFF. The CDR3 region has the DNA TGTGCCAGCAGCCGCATTCGGGGAGACACTGAAGCTTTCTTT. This chain connects TRBV6-5 to TRBJ1-1; D remains unclear. The CDR3 sequence is 14 residues long. Germline V gene data show CDR1 as MNHEY and CDR2 as SVGAGI. V was trimmed by 6 bases and J by 3 bases, leaving 14 bases between them.

The chain recombines TRBV29-1 with TRBJ2-7; possible D gene TRBD1, 6 bases. Per germline, CDR1 SQVTM and CDR2 ANQGSEA. The CDR3 is made up of 13 amino acids. Trimming removed 6 bases at V and 4 bases at J, with 16 bases between. CDR3 loop: CSVLLQGSYEQYF. The DNA of the CDR3 is TGCAGCGTCCTGTTACAGGGTTCATACGAGCAGTACTTC.

This clonotype has only one observation. V usage is TRBV5-1 and J usage is TRBJ1-1; D might be TRBD1 (5 bases). Germline lookup yields CDR1 SGHRS and CDR2 YFSETQ. The CDR3 has 13 residues. V was clipped by 3 bases and J by 8 bases, with 14 bases between them. This chain's CDR3 is CASSSSQVLEAFF. The DNA for the CDR3 is TGCGCCAGCAGCTCATCACAGGTTTTGGAAGCTTTCTTT. The full variable domain, completed using reference TRBV5-1 and TRBJ1-1, is KAGVTQTPRYLIKTRGQQVTLSCSPISGHRSVSWYQQTPGQGLQFLFEYFSETQRNKGNFPGRFSGRQFSNSRSEMNVSTLELGDSALYLCASSSSQVLEAFFGQGTRLTVV.

This clonotype turned up a few times. The chain recombines TRBV7-9 with TRBJ2-7; 8 bases map to TRBD1. Trimming cost V 5 bases and J 3 bases; bases outside gene matches: 6. CDR3 length: 14 amino acids. Germline V gene data show CDR1 as SEHNR and CDR2 as FQNEAQ (reference sequence). The chain's CDR3 is CASSPRGRLYEQYF. The CDR3 region has the DNA TGTGCCAGCAGCCCCAGGGGGCGGCTCTACGAGCAGTACTTC.

This clonotype was observed a single time. The rearrangement joins TRBV20-1 to TRBJ1-2, with a possible D match to TRBD1 (5 bases). The CDR3 length is 14 residues. CDR1 and CDR2 (germline): DFQATT, SNEGSKA (reference sequence). V shed 1 base and J shed 5 bases, with 14 bases lying between them. The CDR3 DNA sequence: TGCAGTGCTAGAGCTCAGGGTGGAGGGTATGGCTACACCTTC. Its protein product is CSARAQGGGYGYTF.

The chain is built from TRBV7-3 and TRBJ2-1; D is uncertain. Deletions cut 2 bases from V and 0 bases from J, with 5 bases between. CDR1 is SGHTA and CDR2 is FQGTGA in the germline V gene. The CDR3 is 14 residues long. The CDR3 DNA reads TGTGCCAGCAGCTTATCCCTCTCCTACAATGAGCAGTTCTTC. Protein: CASSLSLSYNEQFF. The full variable domain, its missing parts supplied by reference TRBV7-3 and TRBJ2-1, is GAGVSQTPSNKVTEKGKYVELRCDPISGHTALYWYRQSLGQGPEFLIYFQGTGAADDSGLPNDRFFAVRPEGSVSTLKIQRTERGDSAVYLCASSLSLSYNEQFFGPGTRLTVL.

This clonotype has just one count. CDR3 sequence: CASTETGGRSYGYTF. CDR3 nucleotides: TGTGCCAGCACCGAGACAGGGGGTAGGAGCTATGGCTACACCTTC. This rearrangement joins TRBV2 to TRBJ1-2, with 9 bases lining up with TRBD1. V trimming: 7 bases; J trimming: 4 bases; junction bases outside the gene matches: 10. The germline CDR1 and CDR2 sequences are SNHLY and FYNNEI. The CDR3 extends over 15 amino acids.

The gene calls are TRBV10-3 and TRBJ1-2; TRBD1 matches at 7 bases. There are 15 residues in the CDR3. V lost 2 bases, J lost 14 bases, and 17 bases stayed unmatched. Germline values: CDR1 ENHRY, CDR2 SYGVKD. The CDR3 spells CAISENRGTVEQTTF. The CDR3 bases are TGTGCCATCAGTGAGAACAGGGGCACGGTCGAACAAACTACCTTC.

The rearrangement links TRBV3-1 to TRBJ2-3; 8 positions match TRBD1. The V gene end was trimmed by 2 bases and the J gene end by 4 bases; junction bases not matched to a gene: 2. The CDR3 is 14 amino acids. The V gene's germline CDR1 is LGHDT and CDR2 YNNKEL (reference sequence). The CDR3 spells CASSQQGASDTQYF. CDR3 in DNA: TGTGCCAGCAGCCAACAGGGGGCCTCAGATACGCAGTATTTT.

This clonotype was observed at least ten times. The chain couples TRBV27 to TRBJ1-3; weak D call: TRBD1 (5 bases). The CDR3 spans 15 residues. CDR1 is MNHEY and CDR2 is SMNVEV in the germline V gene (reference sequence). V was cut by 4 bases and J by 0 bases, with 10 bases left in between. The CDR3: CASSSPGSSGNTIYF. As DNA, the CDR3 is TGTGCCAGCAGTTCCCCAGGGAGCTCTGGAAACACCATATATTTT.

The chain uses TRBV4-1 and TRBJ2-3; no clear D gene. Germline V gene lookup returns CDR1 MGHRA and CDR2 YSYEKL. V lost 3 bases and J 2 bases, leaving 9 bases between the germline ends. The CDR3 has 14 amino acids. The CDR3, as DNA: TGCGCCAGCAGCCACGACTTGTTCACAGATACGCAGTATTTT. Residues: CASSHDLFTDTQYF.

The rearrangement links TRBV2 to TRBJ1-1, with D maybe TRBD1 (6 bases). There are 15 residues in the CDR3. In germline, CDR1 is SNHLY, CDR2 FYNNEI. V dropped 2 bases and J dropped 1 base, with 11 bases sitting between them. Here the CDR3 DNA reads TGTGCCAGCAGTGAATGGGTACAGGGGAACACTGAAGCTTTCTTT. Translated, it gives CASSEWVQGNTEAFF.

The genes are TRBV30 and TRBJ2-1; TRBD2 matches at 12 bases. CDR1 is GTSNPN and CDR2 is SVGIG in the germline V gene (reference sequence). Trimming took 8 bases from V and 6 from J; bases not matched to a gene: 8. This CDR3 spans 14 amino acids. DNA for the CDR3: TGTGCCGCAAACCCTAGCGGGGGGGTCAATGAGCAGTTCTTC. It yields the protein CAANPSGGVNEQFF.

This clonotype was counted ten times or more. The rearrangement joins TRBV20-1 to TRBJ2-7; no clear D gene. CDR1 and CDR2 (germline): DFQATT, SNEGSKA (reference sequence). V was trimmed by 6 bases and J by 3 bases, leaving 12 bases between them. The length of the CDR3 is 12 residues. The CDR3 coding sequence is TGCAGTGCCCGGTCCCACAACTACGAGCAGTACTTC. It translates to CSARSHNYEQYF.

This clonotype was recorded at least ten times. This chain links TRBV7-3 with TRBJ2-7, with 7 bases aligning to TRBD2. The CDR3 has 15 residues. Germline assignment: CDR1 SGHTA and CDR2 FQGTGA. J gave up 3 bases and V 7 bases, and 12 bases lay outside the gene matches. The DNA of the CDR3 is TGTGCCAGCATCCTTGGATGGGAGGGAGACTACGAGCAGTACTTC. Its protein is CASILGWEGDYEQYF.

V is TRBV20-1 and J is TRBJ1-5; 8 bases are a match to TRBD1. Trimming removed 1 base from V and 2 bases from J; junction bases left unmatched: 16. The CDR3 is 19 amino acids. CDR1 and CDR2 from the germline V gene are DFQATT and SNEGSKA (reference sequence). CDR3 residues: CSARAIKTGAGRGNQPQHF. DNA of the CDR3: TGCAGTGCTAGAGCGATCAAGACAGGGGCCGGCCGGGGCAATCAGCCCCAGCATTTT.

The chain uses TRBV7-2 and TRBJ2-5; D unclear. CDR3 length: 12 amino acids. V lost 2 bases to trimming and J lost 5 bases, with 6 bases between them. Germline CDR1 and CDR2: SGHTA and FQGNSA. The CDR3 DNA sequence: TGTGCCAGCAGCTTATGGGCGGAGACCCAGTACTTC. Its protein is CASSLWAETQYF.

Here the CDR3 reads CASSLNQETQYF. Here the CDR3 DNA reads TGTGCCAGCAGCTTAAACCAAGAGACCCAGTACTTC. The chain recombines TRBV7-3 with TRBJ2-5, with unresolved D. Germline lookup yields CDR1 SGHTA and CDR2 FQGTGA. The length of the CDR3 is 12 residues. The V gene lost 1 base and the J gene lost 0 bases, with 0 bases spanning the gap.

With regard to this clonotype: A much larger clone sits a single nucleotide away, making a read error possible. This chain uses TRBV25-1 with TRBJ2-3, with D possibly TRBD1 on 6 matching bases. The CDR3 extends over 13 amino acids. V was clipped by 7 bases and J by 7 bases, with 15 bases between them. CDR1 is MGHDK and CDR2 is SYGVNS in the germline V gene. The CDR3, as DNA: TGTGCCAGCAATTATCTTGGGACAAATACGCAGTATTTT. This encodes CASNYLGTNTQYF.

This clonotype was detected ten times or more. The chain links TRBV5-1 to TRBJ2-4, with D unresolved. Germline V CDR1 and CDR2: SGHRS, YFSETQ. CDR3 size: 16 residues. V dropped 4 bases and J dropped 0 bases, with 14 bases sitting between them. CDR3 sequence (DNA): TGCGCCAGCAGCACCCTTCCCAGTTTAGCCAAAAACATTCAGTACTTC. It translates to CASSTLPSLAKNIQYF.

This chain links TRBV7-8 with TRBJ2-7; D perhaps matches TRBD2 (6 bases). CDR3 length equals 15 residues. Germline CDR1 SGHVS, CDR2 FQNEAQ. V lost 2 bases and J 1 base, leaving 12 bases between the germline ends. The CDR3 loop reads CASSLPSGTSYEQYF. DNA for the CDR3: TGTGCCAGCAGCTTACCGTCAGGGACTTCCTACGAGCAGTACTTC.

This clonotype was seen repeatedly, ten times or more. The chain is built from TRBV4-2 and TRBJ2-2; 16 nucleotides align to TRBD2. V shed 3 bases, J shed 4 bases, and the junction held 8 bases outside the gene matches. CDR3 length: 19 amino acids. Germline CDR1 is LGHNA and CDR2 is YNFKEQ. For the CDR3, the DNA is TGTGCCAGCAGCCACCCGGGACTAGCGGGGGGGACGGGCACCGGGGAGCTGTTTTTT. It specifies CASSHPGLAGGTGTGELFF.

This chain connects TRBV28 to TRBJ1-5; a possible D gene is TRBD1 (5 bases). The V gene's germline CDR1 is MDHEN and CDR2 SYDVKM. The CDR3 runs to 14 residues. The germline V and J ends were trimmed by 2 bases and 7 bases, with 12 bases remaining between them. The CDR3 DNA sequence: TGTGCCAGCAGTTTAGGTGGGGGGGGACAGCCCCAGCATTTT. Translation gives CASSLGGGGQPQHF.

V and J are TRBV20-1 and TRBJ1-1; D is perhaps TRBD1 (6 bases). This CDR3 spans 16 amino acids. Trimming removed 6 bases at V and 0 bases at J, with 20 bases between. The V gene's germline CDR1 is DFQATT and CDR2 SNEGSKA (reference sequence). The CDR3 DNA follows: TGCAGTGCCACAGCTTGGGGAGGGGGAATGAACACTGAAGCTTTCTTT. This encodes CSATAWGGGMNTEAFF.

The chain has TRBV9 and TRBJ1-6; TRBD1 aligns across 8 bases. The CDR3 length is 14 residues. CDR1 and CDR2 (germline): SGDLS, YYNGEE. V dropped 4 bases and J dropped 9; count of bases not matched to a gene: 6. The DNA for the CDR3 is TGTGCCAGCAGCCAAACAGGGGGTGCTTCACCCCTCCACTTT. Translated: CASSQTGGASPLHF.

The chain combines TRBV7-8 with TRBJ2-3, with D possibly being TRBD1 (5 bases). The ends were cut back, 4 bases at V and 2 bases at J, with 13 bases in the middle. There are 15 residues in the CDR3. CDR1 is SGHVS and CDR2 is FQNEAQ in the germline V gene. CDR3 in amino acids: CASSSSLDTTDTQYF. CDR3 DNA sequence: TGTGCCAGCAGCTCCTCATTGGACACCACAGATACGCAGTATTTT.

This clonotype was detected ten times or more. This chain joins TRBV6-6 and TRBJ1-3, with 8 bases identical to TRBD1. V lost 5 bases, J lost 0 bases, and 0 bases stayed unmatched. Germline loops: CDR1 MNHNY, CDR2 SVGAGI (reference sequence). The CDR3 spans 14 residues. Here the CDR3 reads CASSGTGSGNTIYF. The CDR3 bases are TGTGCCAGCAGTGGGACAGGCTCTGGAAACACCATATATTTT.

V usage is TRBV7-8 and J usage is TRBJ1-6; a weak D match, TRBD1 (5 bases). V dropped 1 base and J dropped 9 bases, with 7 bases sitting between them. Germline CDR1 is SGHVS and CDR2 is FQNEAQ. The CDR3 length is 13 residues. The CDR3 coding sequence is TGTGCCAGCAGCTTAGTCGGGGGTTCACCCCTCCACTTT. Its protein is CASSLVGGSPLHF.

The rearrangement uses TRBV7-2 and TRBJ1-1, with D hard to call. Germline V lookup: CDR1 SGHTA, CDR2 FQGNSA. This CDR3 is 13 amino acids long. Trimming pared 3 bases from V and 5 bases from J, leaving 10 bases between. For the CDR3, the DNA is TGTGCCAGCAGCTTCAACGTCGAGACTGAAGCTTTCTTT. It yields the protein CASSFNVETEAFF.